This T cell receptor beta chain came from a study of blood T cells in healthy people across ages. Each individual donor underwent a draw of around 9.8 milliliters of peripheral blood. For the second PCR, which ran for about 6 to 11 cycles, a sample-barcoded 5' primer and a J-beta primer mix were used. Each cDNA molecule was tagged by a template-switch adaptor that had 12 random nucleotides. TCRdb re-analysed the 5' RACE reads in MiXCR, keeping a single row per CDR3 protein. The sample shows fewer than 2 million distinct CDR3 sequences, around 42% of them seen only once. Study results and limitations: The lack of PBMC sorting stopped any conclusive naive versus antigen-experienced comparison.

Turning to this clonotype: Antigen specificity is unknown. The junction departs from the called germline gene at one end, perhaps through a read error.

The length of the CDR3 is 13 residues. CDR1 and CDR2 (germline): SGHRS, YFSETQ. Specimen: blood. The chain combines TRBV5-1 with TRBJ1-2, with D perhaps matching TRBD1 (5 bases). The TCR sequence derives from a human donor in good health. The CDR3 nucleotides read TGCGCCAGCAGCGATGGACACGACTATGGCCACACCTTC. This gives the protein CASSDGHDYGHTF.